Following are 10 T cell receptor beta chains from one sample sequenced in a study of cytomegalovirus exposure and HLA in healthy donors. The PCR ran on 60 Vbeta and 13 Jbeta primers. This table comes from immunoSEQ multiplex PCR, and its TCRdb copy is limited to in-frame clones, with some not included. Of approximately 220,000 clones in the sample, around 80% were seen once. Sequencing was done on a sample of PBMCs. The source is a boy aged 2 to 10 in good health and CMV-seronegative.

This clone was detected a few times. This rearrangement joins TRBV6-6 to TRBJ2-5, with D possibly matching TRBD1 (6 bases). The DNA end favors TRBJ2-7, so the J call may be wrong. This CDR3 region has 15 residues. The germline V gene has CDR1 MNHNY and CDR2 SVGAGI (reference sequence). CDR3 in DNA: TGTGCCAGCAGCTTACTTAGGGGACAAGGCTACGAGCAGTACTTC. It yields the protein CASSLLRGQGYEQYF.

The rearrangement joins TRBV11-2 to TRBJ2-1; 7 nucleotides line up with TRBD2. This CDR3 region has 16 residues. Trimming removed 3 bases from V and 6 bases from J; junction bases left unmatched: 11. The germline V gene encodes CDR1 SGHAT and CDR2 FQNNGV. The CDR3 nucleotides read TGTGCCAGCAGCTTTTTCAAAGGCGGGAGTGGCAATGAGCAGTTCTTC. Protein: CASSFFKGGSGNEQFF.

This sequence joins TRBV6-5 and TRBJ2-1; maybe TRBD2 (6 bases). This CDR3 is 14 amino acids long. The ends were cut back, 7 bases at V and 6 bases at J, with 16 bases in the middle. CDR1 MNHEY and CDR2 SVGAGI come from the germline V gene. The CDR3 here is CASTPGESGNEQFF. CDR3 DNA sequence: TGTGCCAGCACTCCGGGAGAGTCTGGCAATGAGCAGTTCTTC.

The chain recombines TRBV6-1 with TRBJ1-1; D gene uncertain. The CDR3 is 13 residues long. In germline, CDR1 is MNHNS, CDR2 SASEGT. Trimming pared 3 bases from V and 2 bases from J, leaving 7 bases between. CDR3 sequence reads: CASSERENTEAFF. The CDR3 DNA is TGTGCCAGCAGTGAGAGAGAAAACACTGAAGCTTTCTTT.

This clone was picked up one time. The junction and the germline gene differ at one end; a read error may be behind it. Within the sample, other DNA sequences also encode this same CDR3. The J gene is TRBJ2-7, the V gene TRBV27, with 9 positions matching TRBD1. The CDR3 consists of 18 residues. Germline assignment: CDR1 MNHEY and CDR2 SMNVEV (reference sequence). In nucleotides, the CDR3 is TGCGCCAGCAGTCTCCCCCGGACAGGGGAAACGGGCTCCTACGAGCAGTACTTC. Translating it yields CASSLPRTGETGSYEQYF.

The V gene is TRBV11-2, the J gene TRBJ2-2; 9 bases match TRBD1. From germline, CDR1 is SGHAT and CDR2 FQNNGV. The junction had 5 bases not matched to a gene; V was cut back by 6 bases and J by 6 bases. This CDR3 region has 14 residues. CDR3 nucleotides: TGTGCCAGCAGACCTAGGACAGGGGCCGGGGAGCTGTTTTTT. Translation gives CASRPRTGAGELFF.

This clone came up once. The rearrangement links TRBV27 to TRBJ2-1; possibly TRBD2 for D (5 bases). The germline gives CDR1 MNHEY, CDR2 SMNVEV (reference sequence). This CDR3 spans 15 amino acids. Trimming cost V 3 bases and J 5 bases, with 14 bases left between them. CDR3 amino acids: CASSFWNGVDNEQFF. In DNA form, the CDR3 reads TGTGCCAGCAGTTTTTGGAACGGGGTGGACAATGAGCAGTTCTTC.

In this sample, this clone turned up a few times. J is TRBJ1-1 and V is TRBV4-2; a possible D gene is TRBD1 (6 bases). The CDR3 has 15 residues. Germline CDR1 reads LGHNA; CDR2 reads YNFKEQ. Trimming took off 0 bases at V and 5 bases at J, with 13 bases between the two ends. The DNA for the CDR3 is TGTGCCAGCAGCCAAGATGTGGGGGCTTGGACTGAAGCTTTCTTT. Translating gives CASSQDVGAWTEAFF.

The V call is TRBV9, the J call TRBJ2-5; 7 bases align to TRBD2. The CDR3 consists of 15 residues. The V segment lost 4 bases and the J segment 0 bases; nucleotides outside the gene matches: 6. Germline assignment: CDR1 SGDLS and CDR2 YYNGEE. The CDR3 DNA sequence: TGTGCCAGCAGCTCCATGGGGGGGGACCAAGAGACCCAGTACTTC. This sequence encodes CASSSMGGDQETQYF. The whole variable domain, filled in from reference TRBV9 and TRBJ2-5, reads DSGVTQTPKHLITATGQRVTLRCSPRSGDLSVYWYQQSLDQGLQFLIQYYNGEERAKGNILERFSAQQFPDLHSELNLSSLELGDSALYFCASSSMGGDQETQYFGPGTRLLVL.

This rearrangement joins TRBV7-9 to TRBJ1-6; 10 positions match TRBD1. The germline CDR1 and CDR2 sequences are SEHNR and FQNEAQ (reference sequence). CDR3 size: 14 residues. The trim removed 4 bases at V and 10 bases at J, leaving 4 bases unmatched. CDR3: CASSSGQGSSPLHF. The CDR3 nucleotides are TGTGCCAGCAGCTCGGGACAGGGGTCATCACCCCTCCACTTT.